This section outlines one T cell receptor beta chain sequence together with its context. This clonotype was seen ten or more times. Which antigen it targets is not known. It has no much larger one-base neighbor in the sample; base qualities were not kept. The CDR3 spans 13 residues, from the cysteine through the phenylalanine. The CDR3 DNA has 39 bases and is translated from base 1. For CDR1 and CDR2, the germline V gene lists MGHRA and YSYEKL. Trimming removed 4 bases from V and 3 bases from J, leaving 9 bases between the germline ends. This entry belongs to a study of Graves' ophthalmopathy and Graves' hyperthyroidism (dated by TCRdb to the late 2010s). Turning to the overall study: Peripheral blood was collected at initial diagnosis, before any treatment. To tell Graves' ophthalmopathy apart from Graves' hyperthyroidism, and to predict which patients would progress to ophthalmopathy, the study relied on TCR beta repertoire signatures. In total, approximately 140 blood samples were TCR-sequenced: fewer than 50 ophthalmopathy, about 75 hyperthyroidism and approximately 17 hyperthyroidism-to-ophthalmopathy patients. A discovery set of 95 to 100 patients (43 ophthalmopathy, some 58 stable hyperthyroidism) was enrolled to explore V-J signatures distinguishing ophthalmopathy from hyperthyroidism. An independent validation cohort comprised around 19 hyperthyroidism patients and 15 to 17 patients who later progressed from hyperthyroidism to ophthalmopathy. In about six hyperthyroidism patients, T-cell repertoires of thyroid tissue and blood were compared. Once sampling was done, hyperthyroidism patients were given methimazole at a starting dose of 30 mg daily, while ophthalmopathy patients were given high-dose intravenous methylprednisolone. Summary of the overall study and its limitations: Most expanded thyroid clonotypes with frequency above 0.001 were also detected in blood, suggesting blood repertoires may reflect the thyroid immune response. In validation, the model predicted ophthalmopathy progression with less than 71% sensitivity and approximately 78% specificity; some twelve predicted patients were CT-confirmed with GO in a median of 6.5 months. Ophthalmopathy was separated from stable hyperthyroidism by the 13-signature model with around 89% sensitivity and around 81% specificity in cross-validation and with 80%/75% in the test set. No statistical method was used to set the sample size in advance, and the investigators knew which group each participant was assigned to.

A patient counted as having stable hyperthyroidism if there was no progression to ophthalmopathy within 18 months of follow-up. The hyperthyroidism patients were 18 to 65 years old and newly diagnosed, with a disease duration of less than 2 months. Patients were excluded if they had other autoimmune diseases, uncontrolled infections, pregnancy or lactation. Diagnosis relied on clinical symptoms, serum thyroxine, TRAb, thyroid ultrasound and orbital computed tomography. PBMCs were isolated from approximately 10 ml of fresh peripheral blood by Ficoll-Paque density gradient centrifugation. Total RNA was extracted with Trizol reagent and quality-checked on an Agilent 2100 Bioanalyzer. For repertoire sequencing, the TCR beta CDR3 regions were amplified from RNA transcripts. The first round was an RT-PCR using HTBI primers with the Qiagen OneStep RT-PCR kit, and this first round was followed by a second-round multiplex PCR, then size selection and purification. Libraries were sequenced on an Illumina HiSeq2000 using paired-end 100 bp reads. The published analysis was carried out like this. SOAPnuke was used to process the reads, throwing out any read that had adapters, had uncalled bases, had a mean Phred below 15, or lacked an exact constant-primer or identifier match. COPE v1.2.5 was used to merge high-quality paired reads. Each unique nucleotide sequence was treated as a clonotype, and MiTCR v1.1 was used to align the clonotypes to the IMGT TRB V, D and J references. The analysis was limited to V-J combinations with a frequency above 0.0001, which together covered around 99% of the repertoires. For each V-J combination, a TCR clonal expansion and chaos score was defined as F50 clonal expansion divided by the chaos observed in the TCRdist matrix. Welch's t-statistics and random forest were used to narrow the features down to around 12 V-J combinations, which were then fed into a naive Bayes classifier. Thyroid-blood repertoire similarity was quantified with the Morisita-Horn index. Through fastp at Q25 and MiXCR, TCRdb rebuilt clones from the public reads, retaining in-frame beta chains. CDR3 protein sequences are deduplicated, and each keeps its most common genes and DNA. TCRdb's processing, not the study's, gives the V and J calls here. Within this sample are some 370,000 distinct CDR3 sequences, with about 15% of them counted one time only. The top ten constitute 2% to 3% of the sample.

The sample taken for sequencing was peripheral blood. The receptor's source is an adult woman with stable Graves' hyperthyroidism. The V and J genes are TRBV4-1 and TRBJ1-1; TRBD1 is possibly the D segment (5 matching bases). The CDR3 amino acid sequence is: CASSRGEHTEAFF. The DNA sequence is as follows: TGCGCCAGCAGCCGGGGGGAGCACACTGAAGCTTTCTTT.